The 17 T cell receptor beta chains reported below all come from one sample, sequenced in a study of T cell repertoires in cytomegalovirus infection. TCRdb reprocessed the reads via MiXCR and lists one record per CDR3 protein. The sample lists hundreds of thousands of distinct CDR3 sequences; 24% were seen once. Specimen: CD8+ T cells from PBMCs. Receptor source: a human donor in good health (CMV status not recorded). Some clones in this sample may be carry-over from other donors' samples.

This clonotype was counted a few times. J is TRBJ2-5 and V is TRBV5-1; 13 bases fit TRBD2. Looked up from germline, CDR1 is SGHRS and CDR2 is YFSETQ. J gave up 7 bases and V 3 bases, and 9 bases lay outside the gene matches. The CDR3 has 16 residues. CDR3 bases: TGCGCCAGCAGCTACGGACTAGCGGGGGCTAAGGGGACCCAGTACTTC. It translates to CASSYGLAGAKGTQYF.

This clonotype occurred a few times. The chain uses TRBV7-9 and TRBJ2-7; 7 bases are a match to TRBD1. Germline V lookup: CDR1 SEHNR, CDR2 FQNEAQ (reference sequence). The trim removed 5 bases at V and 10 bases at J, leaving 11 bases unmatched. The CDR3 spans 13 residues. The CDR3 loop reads CASSRGGQRFQYF. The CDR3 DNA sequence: TGTGCCAGCAGCCGAGGGGGACAGCGATTTCAGTACTTC.

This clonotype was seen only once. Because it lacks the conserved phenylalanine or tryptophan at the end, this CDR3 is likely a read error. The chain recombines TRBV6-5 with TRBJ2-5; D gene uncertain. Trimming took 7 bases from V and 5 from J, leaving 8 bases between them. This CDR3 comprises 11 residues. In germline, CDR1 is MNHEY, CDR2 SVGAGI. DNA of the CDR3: TGTGCCAGCACCCTAGAGGAGACCCAGTACTCC. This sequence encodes CASTLEETQYS.

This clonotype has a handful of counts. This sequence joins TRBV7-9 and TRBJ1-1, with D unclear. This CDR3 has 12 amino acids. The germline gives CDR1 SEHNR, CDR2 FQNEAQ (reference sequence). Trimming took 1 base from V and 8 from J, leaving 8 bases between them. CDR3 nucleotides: TGTGCCAGCAGCTTAGTGTCGATAGAAGCTTTCTTT. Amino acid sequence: CASSLVSIEAFF.

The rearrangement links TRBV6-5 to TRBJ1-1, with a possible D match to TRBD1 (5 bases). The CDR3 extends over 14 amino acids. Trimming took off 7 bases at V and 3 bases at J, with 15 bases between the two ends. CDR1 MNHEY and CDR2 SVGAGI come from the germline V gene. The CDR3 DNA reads TGTGCCAGCACCCGGGGGGGGGGATACACTGAAGCTTTCTTT. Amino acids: CASTRGGGYTEAFF.

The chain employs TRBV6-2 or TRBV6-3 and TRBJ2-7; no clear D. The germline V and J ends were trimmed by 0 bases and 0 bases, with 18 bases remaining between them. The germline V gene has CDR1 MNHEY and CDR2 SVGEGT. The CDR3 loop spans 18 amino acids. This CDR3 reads CASSYSKGSAVSSYEQYV. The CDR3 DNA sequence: TGTGCCAGCAGTTACTCGAAAGGTAGTGCAGTGAGCTCCTACGAGCAGTACGTC.

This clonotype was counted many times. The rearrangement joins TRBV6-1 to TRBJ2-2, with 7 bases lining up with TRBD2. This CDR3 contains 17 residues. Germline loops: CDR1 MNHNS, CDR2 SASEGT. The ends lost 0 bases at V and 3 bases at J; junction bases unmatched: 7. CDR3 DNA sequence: TGTGCCAGCAGTGAAGCCCTTGTGGGGGGGTACACCGGGGAGCTGTTTTTT. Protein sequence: CASSEALVGGYTGELFF.

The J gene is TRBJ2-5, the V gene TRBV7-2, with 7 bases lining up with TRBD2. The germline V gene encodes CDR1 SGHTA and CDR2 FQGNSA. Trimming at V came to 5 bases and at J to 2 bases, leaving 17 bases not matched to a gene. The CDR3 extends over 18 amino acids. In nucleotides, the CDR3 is TGTGCCAGCAGCCAATGGGGAGGGGCCCCTCTTGCTCAAGAGACCCAGTACTTC. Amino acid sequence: CASSQWGGAPLAQETQYF. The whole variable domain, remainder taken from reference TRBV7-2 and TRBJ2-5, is GAGVSQSPSNKVTEKGKDVELRCDPISGHTALYWYRQSLGQGLEFLIYFQGNSAPDKSGLPSDRFSAERTGGSVSTLTIQRTQQEDSAVYLCASSQWGGAPLAQETQYFGPGTRLLVL.

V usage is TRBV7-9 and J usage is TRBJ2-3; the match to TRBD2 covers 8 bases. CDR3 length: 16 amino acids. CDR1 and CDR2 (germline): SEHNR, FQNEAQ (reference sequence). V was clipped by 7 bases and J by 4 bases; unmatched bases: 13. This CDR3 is CASNPGGGLSADTQYF. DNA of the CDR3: TGTGCCAGCAACCCTGGCGGGGGGTTGAGTGCAGATACGCAGTATTTT.

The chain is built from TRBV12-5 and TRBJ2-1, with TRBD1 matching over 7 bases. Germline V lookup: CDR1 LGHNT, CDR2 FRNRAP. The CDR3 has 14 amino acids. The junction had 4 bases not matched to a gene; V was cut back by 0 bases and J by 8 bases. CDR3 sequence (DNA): TGTGCTAGTGGTTTGGTAGTAACAGGGGATGAGCAGTTCTTC. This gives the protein CASGLVVTGDEQFF.

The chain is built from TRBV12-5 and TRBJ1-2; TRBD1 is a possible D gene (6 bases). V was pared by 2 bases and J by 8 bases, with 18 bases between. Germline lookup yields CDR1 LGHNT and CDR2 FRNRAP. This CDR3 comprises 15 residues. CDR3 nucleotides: TGTGCTAGTGGTTTGTCCTTGGCAGGGGTAGAGGGCTACACCTTC. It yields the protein CASGLSLAGVEGYTF.

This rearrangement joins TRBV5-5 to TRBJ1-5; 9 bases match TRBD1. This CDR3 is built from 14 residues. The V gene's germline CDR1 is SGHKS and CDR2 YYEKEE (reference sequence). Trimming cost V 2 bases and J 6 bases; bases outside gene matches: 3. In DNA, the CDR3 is TGTGCCAGCAGCTTATGGGACAGGGTTCAGCCCCAGCATTTT. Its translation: CASSLWDRVQPQHF.

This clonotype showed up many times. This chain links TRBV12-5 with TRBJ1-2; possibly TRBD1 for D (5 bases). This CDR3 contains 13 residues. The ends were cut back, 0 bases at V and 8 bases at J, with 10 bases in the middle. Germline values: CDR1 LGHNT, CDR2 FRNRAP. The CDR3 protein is CASGLVKGIGYTF. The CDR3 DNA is TGTGCTAGTGGTTTGGTAAAGGGGATCGGCTACACCTTC. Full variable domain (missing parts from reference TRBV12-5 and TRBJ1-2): DARVTQTPRHKVTEMGQEVTMRCQPILGHNTVFWYRQTMMQGLELLAYFRNRAPLDDSGMPKDRFSAEMPDATLATLKIQPSEPRDSAVYFCASGLVKGIGYTFGSGTRLTVV.

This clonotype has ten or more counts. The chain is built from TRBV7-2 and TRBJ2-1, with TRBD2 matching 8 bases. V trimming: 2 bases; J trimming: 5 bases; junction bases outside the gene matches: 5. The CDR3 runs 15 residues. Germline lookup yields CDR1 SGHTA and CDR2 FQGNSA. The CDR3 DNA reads TGTGCCAGCAGCTTAATCGGGGGGGCCCACAATGAGCAGTTCTTC. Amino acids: CASSLIGGAHNEQFF.

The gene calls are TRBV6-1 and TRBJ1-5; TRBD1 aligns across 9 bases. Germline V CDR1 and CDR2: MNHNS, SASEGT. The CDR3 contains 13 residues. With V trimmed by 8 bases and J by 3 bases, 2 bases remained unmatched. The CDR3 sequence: CASGTGHNQPQHF. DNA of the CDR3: TGTGCCAGCGGGACAGGGCACAATCAGCCCCAGCATTTT.

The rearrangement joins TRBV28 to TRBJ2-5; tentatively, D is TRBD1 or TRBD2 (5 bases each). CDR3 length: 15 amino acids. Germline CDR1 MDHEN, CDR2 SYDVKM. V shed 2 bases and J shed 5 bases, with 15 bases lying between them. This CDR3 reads CASSLNWDPHETQYF. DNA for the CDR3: TGTGCCAGCAGTTTAAATTGGGACCCTCACGAGACCCAGTACTTC.

CDR3 nucleotide sequence: TGTGCCAGCATGAGGCAGGGCGGGTACGAGCAGTACGTC. This sequence encodes CASMRQGGYEQYV. V and J are TRBV2 and TRBJ2-7; D assignment may be TRBD1 or TRBD2 (5 bases each). From germline, CDR1 is SNHLY and CDR2 FYNNEI. Trimming removed 7 bases from V and 4 bases from J, with 14 bases in between. The CDR3 runs 13 residues.